The 13 T cell receptor beta chains given below trace back to one sample, sequenced in a study of identical twins. One entry per CDR3 protein, called by TCRdb with MiXCR from the 5' RACE reads. The table records about 550,000 distinct CDR3 sequences, about 20% of them present only once. This same sample was also taken into another study, of yellow fever vaccine responses in identical twins.

Sequencing was performed on CD4+ T cells sorted from blood. The receptors shown here come from a young woman in good health.

In this sample, this clonotype turned up a few times. The rearrangement uses TRBV20-1 and TRBJ2-7; TRBD1 aligns across 8 bases. V was pared by 5 bases and J by 2 bases, with 8 bases of the junction left unmatched. Germline V gives CDR1 DFQATT, CDR2 SNEGSKA (reference sequence). This CDR3 is 14 amino acids long. The CDR3 protein is CSAEGTGNTYEQYF. The CDR3 DNA reads TGCAGTGCTGAAGGGACAGGAAACACCTACGAGCAGTACTTC.

This clonotype was observed at least ten times. The rearrangement uses TRBV2 and TRBJ2-1; a weak D match, TRBD2 (5 bases). This CDR3 spans 13 amino acids. Germline loops: CDR1 SNHLY, CDR2 FYNNEI. Trimming removed 4 bases from V and 4 bases from J, with 8 bases in between. Written as DNA, the CDR3 is TGTGCCAGCAGTGCTTCGGGATACAATGAGCAGTTCTTC. Amino acid sequence: CASSASGYNEQFF. Full variable domain (missing parts from reference TRBV2 and TRBJ2-1): EPEVTQTPSHQVTQMGQEVILRCVPISNHLYFYWYRQILGQKVEFLVSFYNNEISEKSEIFDDQFSVERPDGSNFTLKIRSTKLEDSAMYFCASSASGYNEQFFGPGTRLTVL.

This clonotype was picked up a small number of times. The chain combines TRBV5-1 with TRBJ1-2, with TRBD1 matching over 7 bases. This CDR3 is built from 13 residues. Trimming cost V 4 bases and J 4 bases; bases outside gene matches: 4. Per germline, CDR1 SGHRS and CDR2 YFSETQ. The CDR3 loop is CASSQDRSYGYTF. CDR3 nucleotide sequence: TGCGCCAGCAGCCAGGACAGGAGCTATGGCTACACCTTC.

The gene calls are TRBV24-1 and TRBJ1-2, with D maybe TRBD1 (6 bases). The CDR3 contains 13 residues. Trimming removed 4 bases at V and 3 bases at J, with 8 bases between. From germline, CDR1 is KGHDR and CDR2 SFDVKD. The CDR3 coding sequence is TGTGCCACCAGTGAGGACAGATACTATGGCTACACCTTC. It is translated as CATSEDRYYGYTF.

The chain carries TRBV3-1 and TRBJ1-1, with unresolved D. CDR3 length: 15 amino acids. Trimming shortened V by 4 bases and J by 4 bases, and 16 bases separated the two germline ends. Germline-derived CDR1 and CDR2 are LGHDT and YNNKEL (reference sequence). Written as DNA, the CDR3 is TGTGCCAGCAGCCCCAGTTACCGAGTGAGCACTGAAGCTTTCTTT. Translating it yields CASSPSYRVSTEAFF.

The chain carries TRBV20-1 and TRBJ2-3; 9 nucleotides line up with TRBD2. Germline lookup yields CDR1 DFQATT and CDR2 SNEGSKA (reference sequence). V lost 2 bases and J lost 2; bases outside the gene matches: 5. CDR3 length: 15 residues. CDR3 bases: TGCAGTGCTAGATATCTAGCGGGGTTCACAGATACGCAGTATTTT. This gives the protein CSARYLAGFTDTQYF.

This clonotype was found a few times. V usage is TRBV12-3 or TRBV12-4 and J usage is TRBJ1-1; no clear D. This CDR3 region has 15 residues. V gave up 2 bases and J gave up 1 base, with 11 bases separating them. CDR3 nucleotide sequence: TGTGCCAGCAGTTTATTTGGGGATACGAACACTGAAGCTTTCTTT. It yields the protein CASSLFGDTNTEAFF.

The chain is built from TRBV28 and TRBJ2-1; possibly TRBD1 for D (5 bases). V shed 3 bases and J shed 3 bases, with 12 bases lying between them. Germline loops: CDR1 MDHEN, CDR2 SYDVKM. The CDR3 extends over 15 amino acids. CDR3 protein: CASSFLSGLYNEQFF. The DNA of the CDR3 is TGTGCCAGCAGTTTTTTATCAGGGCTCTACAATGAGCAGTTCTTC. Filled out from reference TRBV28 and TRBJ2-1, the complete variable domain reads DVKVTQSSRYLVKRTGEKVFLECVQDMDHENMFWYRQDPGLGLRLIYFSYDVKMKEKGDIPEGYSVSREKKERFSLILESASTNQTSMYLCASSFLSGLYNEQFFGPGTRLTVL.

CDR3 nucleotide sequence: TGTGCCACCAGTGATAAGGGAGCAGCGAACACCGGGGAGCTGTTTTTT. This sequence encodes CATSDKGAANTGELFF. This chain uses TRBV24-1 with TRBJ2-2; the D gene is possibly TRBD2 (5 bases). This CDR3 region has 16 residues. Germline V gene sequence: CDR1 KGHDR, CDR2 SFDVKD. V dropped 3 bases and J dropped 0 bases, with 10 bases sitting between them.

The genes are TRBV12-3 or TRBV12-4 and TRBJ2-7; D might be TRBD1 (11 bases). The CDR3 has 20 residues. The V and J ends lost 5 bases and 4 bases respectively, with 33 bases between them. The CDR3 bases are TGTGCCAGCAGTCCCGGACAGGGGGCTTCTAGCGGGAGCTCGAGTTACGAGCAGTACTTC. Translated, it gives CASSPGQGASSGSSSYEQYF.

The chain is built from TRBV20-1 and TRBJ1-5; D gene uncertain. Germline V gives CDR1 DFQATT, CDR2 SNEGSKA (reference sequence). The CDR3 runs to 15 residues. The germline V and J ends were trimmed by 3 bases and 7 bases, with 19 bases remaining between them. DNA of the CDR3: TGCAGTGCTAGCATCCAAGTGGGAGCCAGGCAGCCCCAGCATTTT. It translates to CSASIQVGARQPQHF.

V gene TRBV24-1 combines with J gene TRBJ2-5; the match to TRBD2 covers 16 bases. V shed 4 bases and J 5 bases; nucleotides not matched to a gene: 9. Germline lookup yields CDR1 KGHDR and CDR2 SFDVKD. This CDR3 has 18 residues. The CDR3 DNA sequence: TGTGCCACCAGTGACACGGGACTAGCGGGAGGGCCCCGGGAGACCCAGTACTTC. Its protein product is CATSDTGLAGGPRETQYF.

This clonotype has a count of ten or more. This sequence joins TRBV20-1 and TRBJ2-1; D is undetermined. The CDR3 covers 12 residues. The ends were cut back, 0 bases at V and 6 bases at J, with 6 bases in the middle. In germline, CDR1 is DFQATT, CDR2 SNEGSKA (reference sequence). In DNA, the CDR3 is TGCAGTGCTAGAGATTTTACCAATGAGCAGTTCTTC. Encoded protein: CSARDFTNEQFF.